This T cell receptor (beta chain) was documented in a study of T cell responses to AZD1222 COVID-19 vaccine. Broader study findings: Only 5 or 6 people who got AZD1222 tested seropositive at baseline. Epitopes outside B.1.351 and B.1.1.7 mutated regions reportedly drew nearly half of spike TCRs. Donors, mostly white British, included more females; clonal diversity was possibly underestimated. In all cases, repertoires were sampled only after the peak T cell response.

Libraries were prepared by immunoSEQ multiplex PCR; TCRdb keeps only in-frame clonotypes and omits some of them. The sample carries roughly 150,000 clones, approximately 85% recorded once. Of note for this clone: Its antigen is currently unknown.

Per germline, CDR1 SGHAT and CDR2 FQNNGV. There are 17 residues in the CDR3. Trimming pared 5 bases from V and 7 bases from J, leaving 23 bases between. The genes are TRBV11-2 and TRBJ2-2; D perhaps matches TRBD2 (6 bases). The clonotype comes from an adult in good health. The sequencing used peripheral blood, collected on day 0 of AZD1222 vaccination. CDR3 sequence: CASSAYVWDFEGGELFF. In nucleotides, the CDR3 is TGTGCCAGCAGCGCTTACGTCTGGGACTTTGAAGGCGGGGAGCTGTTTTTT.